The 5 T cell receptor beta chains presented below share a single source sample, sequenced in a study of blood T cell repertoires in COVID-19. TCRdb's copy holds only in-frame clones and misses some; the assay was immunoSEQ multiplex PCR. Among about 260,000 clones, 80% to 90% were seen once, and the ten largest hold roughly 0.95%. Sample: PBMCs or T cells enriched from blood (not recorded which). The receptor set was obtained from a man aged 45-65 years who had been exposed to COVID-19.

The rearrangement links TRBV7-3 to TRBJ1-1; TRBD1 might be the D (6 bases). The CDR3 has 13 amino acids. V gave up 3 bases and J gave up 7 bases, with 12 bases separating them. Germline V lookup: CDR1 SGHTA, CDR2 FQGTGA. The CDR3, as DNA: TGTGCCAGCAGCTTCTCAGGGGCTGGTGAAGCTTTCTTT. This translates into CASSFSGAGEAFF.

The J gene is TRBJ2-5, the V gene TRBV5-1, with D possibly matching TRBD2 (6 bases). Between the trimmed V and J ends, which lost 4 bases and 5 bases, there was a span of 15 bases. CDR1 and CDR2 (germline): SGHRS, YFSETQ. The CDR3 sequence is 14 residues long. This CDR3 reads CASSRVAGSETQYF. The CDR3 region has the DNA TGCGCCAGCAGCCGGGTCGCGGGGTCTGAGACCCAGTACTTC.

V and J are TRBV28 and TRBJ2-7; 9 bases agree with TRBD1. Trimming took 6 bases from V and 3 from J; bases not matched to a gene: 6. The CDR3 contains 14 residues. CDR1 and CDR2 (germline): MDHEN, SYDVKM. The DNA for the CDR3 is TGTGCCAGCAGCAAACAGGGGGCCTTCTACGAGCAGTACGTC. Its protein is CASSKQGAFYEQYV.

V is TRBV11-3 and J is TRBJ1-4; TRBD1 agrees at 7 bases. The germline V gene has CDR1 SGHNT and CDR2 YENEEA. The CDR3 is 14 residues long. Trimming at V came to 4 bases and at J to 4 bases, leaving 3 bases not matched to a gene. CDR3 in amino acids: CASSSYRGNEKLFF. The CDR3 DNA sequence: TGTGCCAGCAGCTCTTACAGGGGTAATGAAAAACTGTTTTTT.

The rearrangement links TRBV30 to TRBJ1-3; possibly TRBD1 for D (5 bases). The CDR3 runs 15 residues. With 0 bases removed from V and 3 bases from J, the gap between germline ends came to 12 bases. Germline V gene lookup returns CDR1 GTSNPN and CDR2 SVGIG (reference sequence). CDR3: CAWSVGQNVGNTIYF. The CDR3 nucleotides read TGTGCCTGGAGTGTGGGGCAGAACGTTGGAAACACCATATATTTT.